This T cell receptor beta chain was identified in a study of radiotherapy plus CTLA-4 blockade in lung cancer. Produced via immunoSEQ multiplex PCR; TCRdb's table is partial and in-frame only. The data hold around 95,000 clones, with approximately 83% observed a single time. The V and J ends lost 7 bases and 5 bases respectively, with 11 bases between them. The germline CDR1 and CDR2 sequences are SQVTM and ANQGSEA. The length of the CDR3 is 12 residues. This chain connects TRBV29-1 to TRBJ2-2; the D gene is possibly TRBD1 (6 bases). The source was peripheral blood, collected from a patient treated with radiotherapy plus ipilimumab. The clonotype originates from a human donor with non-small cell lung cancer who had stable disease on radiotherapy plus ipilimumab. The CDR3 coding sequence is TGCAGCGGGGGAACAGGGACCGGGGAGCTGTTTTTT. It translates to CSGGTGTGELFF.